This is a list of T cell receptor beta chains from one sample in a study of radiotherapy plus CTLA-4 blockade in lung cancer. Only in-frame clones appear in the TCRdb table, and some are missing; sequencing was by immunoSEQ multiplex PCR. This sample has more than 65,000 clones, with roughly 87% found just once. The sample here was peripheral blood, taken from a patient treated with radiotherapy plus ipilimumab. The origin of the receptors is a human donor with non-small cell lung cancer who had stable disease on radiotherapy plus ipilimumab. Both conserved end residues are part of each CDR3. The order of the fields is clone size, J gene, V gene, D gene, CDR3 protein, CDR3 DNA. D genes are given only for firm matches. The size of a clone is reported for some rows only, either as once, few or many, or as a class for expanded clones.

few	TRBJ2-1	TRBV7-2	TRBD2	CASSSPAGGPGNEQFF	TGTGCCAGCAGCTCACCCGCGGGGGGCCCGGGGAATGAGCAGTTCTTC
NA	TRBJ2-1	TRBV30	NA	CAWSWGPNGGEQFF	TGTGCCTGGAGTTGGGGACCGAACGGCGGGGAGCAGTTCTTC
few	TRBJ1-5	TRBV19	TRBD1	CAVGQVIHQPQHF	TGTGCCGTCGGACAGGTCATCCATCAGCCCCAGCATTTT
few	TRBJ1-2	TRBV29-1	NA	CSVEAGMGGYTF	TGCAGCGTTGAAGCAGGGATGGGTGGCTACACCTTC
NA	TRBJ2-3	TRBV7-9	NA	CASSKRVGQASTDTQYF	TGTGCCAGCAGCAAGAGAGTTGGTCAGGCTAGCACAGATACGCAGTATTTT
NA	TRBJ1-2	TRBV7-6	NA	CASSRTAQGNYGYTF	TGTGCCAGCAGCCGGACCGCCCAGGGTAACTATGGCTACACCTTC
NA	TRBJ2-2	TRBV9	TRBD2	CASSVATERGNTGELFF	TGTGCCAGCAGCGTAGCTACGGAGCGGGGGAACACCGGGGAGCTGTTTTTT
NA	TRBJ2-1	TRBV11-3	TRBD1	CASSLASPNDRARTEQFF	TGTGCCAGCAGCTTAGCCAGCCCCAACGACAGGGCTCGTACTGAGCAGTTCTTC
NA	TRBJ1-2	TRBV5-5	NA	CASRRPGGIYGYTF	TGTGCCAGCAGGAGGCCGGGAGGGATTTATGGCTACACCTTC
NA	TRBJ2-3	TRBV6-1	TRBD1	CASSDLDRETDTQYF	TGTGCCAGCAGTGATTTGGACAGGGAAACAGATACGCAGTATTTT
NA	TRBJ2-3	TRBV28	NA	CASTSRRTDTQYF	TGTGCCAGCACCAGCCGACGCACAGATACGCAGTATTTT
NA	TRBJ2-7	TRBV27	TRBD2	CAPPSPGTSVYEQYF	TGTGCCCCCCCCTCCCCCGGGACTAGTGTCTACGAGCAGTACTTC
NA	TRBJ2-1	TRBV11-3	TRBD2	CASSSGLGGSYNEQFF	TGTGCCAGCAGCTCGGGACTAGGAGGCTCCTACAATGAGCAGTTCTTC
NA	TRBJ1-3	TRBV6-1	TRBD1	CASSRQGAGNTIYF	TGTGCCAGCAGTAGGCAGGGGGCAGGAAACACCATATATTTT
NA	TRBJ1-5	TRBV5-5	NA	CASSSGEISNQPQHF	TGTGCCAGCAGCTCAGGAGAGATTAGCAATCAGCCCCAGCATTTT
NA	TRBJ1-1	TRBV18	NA	CASSSASLQGITEAFF	TGTGCCAGCTCATCCGCTTCCCTACAGGGTATTACTGAAGCTTTCTTT
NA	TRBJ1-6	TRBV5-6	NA	CASSLNGLGNSPLHF	TGTGCCAGCAGCTTGAACGGGCTGGGGAATTCACCCCTCCACTTT
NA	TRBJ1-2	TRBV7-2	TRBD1	CASSRDRVDYGYTF	TGTGCCAGCAGCAGGGACAGGGTGGACTATGGCTACACCTTC
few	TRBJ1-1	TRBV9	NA	CASSPTPNTEAFF	TGTGCCAGCAGCCCAACACCGAACACTGAAGCTTTCTTT
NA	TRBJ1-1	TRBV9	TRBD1	CASSRQGSGTEAFF	TGTGCCAGCAGCAGACAGGGCTCGGGCACTGAAGCTTTCTTT